The 18 T cell receptor beta chains presented below share a single source sample, sequenced in a study of lymphopenia after photon versus proton radiotherapy. The table came from immunoSEQ multiplex PCR; TCRdb's copy has only in-frame clones and leaves some out. The table has some 55,000 clones, around 88% seen once; the top ten hold just under 30%. The sequenced sample was peripheral blood, obtained from a patient treated with photon-based radiotherapy. The receptors here all came from a man over 45 with gastric cancer.

This chain joins TRBV15 and TRBJ2-3; D is perhaps TRBD2 (5 bases). Between the trimmed V and J ends, which lost 1 base and 5 bases, there was a span of 10 bases. The CDR3 is made up of 14 amino acids. Germline V lookup: CDR1 LNHNV, CDR2 YYDKDF (reference sequence). In DNA form, the CDR3 reads TGTGCCACCAGCAGAGCGGAGGCCTTAGATACGCAGTATTTT. Its translation is CATSRAEALDTQYF.

The V call is TRBV19, the J call TRBJ1-1, with D unresolved. Trimming removed 3 bases at V and 0 bases at J, with 11 bases between. The CDR3 has 15 amino acids. CDR1 is LNHDA and CDR2 is SQIVND in the germline V gene (reference sequence). The CDR3 sequence: CASSMSVTMNTEAFF. CDR3 bases: TGTGCCAGTAGTATGTCAGTAACTATGAACACTGAAGCTTTCTTT. The entire variable domain, with the rest obtained from reference TRBV19 and TRBJ1-1, is as follows: DGGITQSPKYLFRKEGQNVTLSCEQNLNHDAMYWYRQDPGQGLRLIYYSQIVNDFQKGDIAEGYSVSREKKESFPLTVTSAQKNPTAFYLCASSMSVTMNTEAFFGQGTRLTVV.

The genes are TRBV7-9 and TRBJ2-1, with D possibly TRBD2 on 6 matching bases. CDR3 length: 14 residues. The ends were cut back, 5 bases at V and 1 base at J, with 9 bases in the middle. Germline CDR1 is SEHNR and CDR2 is FQNEAQ (reference sequence). CDR3 amino acids: CASSQGGSYNEQFF. Here the CDR3 DNA reads TGTGCCAGCAGCCAAGGAGGGTCCTACAATGAGCAGTTCTTC. The full variable domain, in which reference TRBV7-9 and TRBJ2-1 provide the parts outside the CDR3, is DTGVSQNPRHKITKRGQNVTFRCDPISEHNRLYWYRQTLGQGPEFLTYFQNEAQLEKSRLLSDRFSAERPKGSFSTLEIQRTEQGDSAMYLCASSQGGSYNEQFFGPGTRLTVL.

In DNA form, the CDR3 reads TGTGCCACCAGCCCCCGCCGGGACGGGAACACTGAAGCTTTCTTT. It yields the protein CATSPRRDGNTEAFF. The V call is TRBV15, the J call TRBJ1-1; possible D gene TRBD1, 5 bases. This CDR3 contains 15 residues. The germline gives CDR1 LNHNV, CDR2 YYDKDF (reference sequence). Trimming pared 5 bases from V and 1 base from J, leaving 14 bases between.

The genes are TRBV5-6 and TRBJ2-7; 8 nucleotides line up with TRBD1. V trimming: 0 bases; J trimming: 3 bases; junction bases outside the gene matches: 5. This CDR3 is 15 amino acids long. Germline-derived CDR1 and CDR2 are SGHDT and YYEEEE. CDR3 sequence: CASSLGGQVYYEQYF. The CDR3 DNA is TGTGCCAGCAGCTTGGGGGGACAGGTTTACTACGAGCAGTACTTC.

V and J are TRBV6-6 and TRBJ2-5; TRBD2 is a possible D gene (6 bases). The V end was cut by 2 bases, the J end by 0 bases, with 7 bases between. The CDR3 loop spans 14 amino acids. CDR1 is MNHNY, CDR2 SVGAGI, per germline (reference sequence). DNA of the CDR3: TGTGCCAGCAGTTACCGGGGGTACCAAGAGACCCAGTACTTC. The encoded protein is CASSYRGYQETQYF.

This clone has just a few counts. The chain recombines TRBV6-6 with TRBJ2-1; the match to TRBD2 covers 10 bases. Trimming took 8 bases from V and 9 from J; bases not matched to a gene: 10. Germline values: CDR1 MNHNY, CDR2 SVGAGI (reference sequence). CDR3 length: 14 residues. The CDR3 loop is CASDASGRKGEQFF. The CDR3 nucleotides are TGTGCCAGCGATGCTAGCGGGAGAAAAGGTGAGCAGTTCTTC.

The chain links TRBV13 to TRBJ2-3; the D gene is possibly TRBD1 (6 bases). Trimming took 5 bases from V and 1 from J, leaving 10 bases between them. CDR3 length: 14 residues. In germline, CDR1 is PRHDT, CDR2 FYEKMQ (reference sequence). CDR3 sequence: CASSRQAGTDTQYF. The CDR3 region has the DNA TGTGCCAGCAGCCGACAGGCTGGCACAGATACGCAGTATTTT.

The V call is TRBV18, the J call TRBJ1-3, with D unresolved. The V gene's germline CDR1 is KGHSH and CDR2 LQKENI. The CDR3 is 16 amino acids. V dropped 3 bases and J dropped 3 bases, with 15 bases sitting between them. CDR3 DNA: TGTGCCAGCTCACCCCGGGTCCAGAAAGTTGGAAACACCATATATTTT. Its translation: CASSPRVQKVGNTIYF.

The chain carries TRBV14 and TRBJ2-1; 7 nucleotides match TRBD2. CDR1 is SGHDN and CDR2 is FVKESK in the germline V gene. V dropped 0 bases and J dropped 1; count of bases not matched to a gene: 3. The CDR3 is made up of 16 amino acids. The CDR3 region has the DNA TGTGCCAGCAGCCAAGAGGGGCGGGGGTCCTACAATGAGCAGTTCTTC. Translation: CASSQEGRGSYNEQFF.

The chain recombines TRBV7-9 with TRBJ1-2; no reliable D call. The V end was cut by 0 bases, the J end by 7 bases, with 6 bases between. The CDR3 contains 12 residues. Per germline, CDR1 SEHNR and CDR2 FQNEAQ (reference sequence). CDR3 in amino acids: CASSLANTGYTF. As DNA, the CDR3 is TGTGCCAGCAGCTTAGCTAACACTGGCTACACCTTC. Based on the CDR3 plus reference TRBV7-9 and TRBJ1-2, the full variable domain is DTGVSQNPRHKITKRGQNVTFRCDPISEHNRLYWYRQTLGQGPEFLTYFQNEAQLEKSRLLSDRFSAERPKGSFSTLEIQRTEQGDSAMYLCASSLANTGYTFGSGTRLTVV.

The chain has TRBV6-4 and TRBJ2-2; 10 bases agree with TRBD2. The length of the CDR3 is 15 residues. Germline-derived CDR1 and CDR2 are MRHNA and SNTAGT. V lost 7 bases to trimming and J lost 1 base; unmatched junction nucleotides: 3. DNA for the CDR3: TGTGCCAGCATCGGGACTAGCGAGAACACCGGGGAGCTGTTTTTT. It encodes CASIGTSENTGELFF.

The V and J genes are TRBV25-1 and TRBJ2-3; the match to TRBD2 covers 10 bases. Trimming removed 1 base from V and 3 bases from J; junction bases left unmatched: 7. Germline lookup yields CDR1 MGHDK and CDR2 SYGVNS. The CDR3 is made up of 17 amino acids. CDR3 DNA: TGTGCCAGCAGTGAATGGGGAACTAGCGGGAAAACAGATACGCAGTATTTT. Translation gives CASSEWGTSGKTDTQYF.

The genes are TRBV29-1 and TRBJ1-1; TRBD1 matches 7 bases. The ends lost 1 base at V and 5 bases at J; junction bases unmatched: 7. This CDR3 region has 14 residues. CDR1 is SQVTM and CDR2 is ANQGSEA in the germline V gene. Here the CDR3 reads CSVEGAKGATEAFF. In DNA, the CDR3 is TGCAGCGTTGAAGGGGCCAAGGGGGCTACTGAAGCTTTCTTT.

This clone was recorded a few times. At one end the junction does not follow the germline gene, possibly because of a read error. The chain joins TRBV20-1 to TRBJ2-7; D might be TRBD1 or TRBD2, each matching 5 bases. The CDR3 is made up of 11 amino acids. Germline CDR1 reads DFQATT; CDR2 reads SNEGSKA (reference sequence). CDR3 DNA sequence: TGCAGTGCAAGAGGGGACTACGAGCAGTACTTC. It translates to CSARGDYEQYF.

The J gene is TRBJ2-7, the V gene TRBV9; 8 bases line up with TRBD1. The CDR3 runs to 17 residues. V trimming: 5 bases; J trimming: 0 bases; junction bases outside the gene matches: 13. Germline V gene sequence: CDR1 SGDLS, CDR2 YYNGEE. The CDR3 region has the DNA TGTGCCAGCAGTTCCGGACAGGGAGACGTAAGCTCCTACGAGCAGTACTTC. Translation: CASSSGQGDVSSYEQYF. The complete variable domain, with remaining parts taken from reference TRBV9 and TRBJ2-7, reads DSGVTQTPKHLITATGQRVTLRCSPRSGDLSVYWYQQSLDQGLQFLIQYYNGEERAKGNILERFSAQQFPDLHSELNLSSLELGDSALYFCASSSGQGDVSSYEQYFGPGTRLTVT.

The J gene is TRBJ2-1, the V gene TRBV5-1, with 14 bases identical to TRBD2. V shed 4 bases and J 6 bases; nucleotides not matched to a gene: 3. CDR1 is SGHRS, CDR2 YFSETQ, per germline. The CDR3 sequence is 15 residues long. DNA of the CDR3: TGCGCCAGCAGCCAGGGACTAGCGGGAGTCAATGAGCAGTTCTTC. Encoded protein: CASSQGLAGVNEQFF. The full variable domain, rest sourced from reference TRBV5-1 and TRBJ2-1, is KAGVTQTPRYLIKTRGQQVTLSCSPISGHRSVSWYQQTPGQGLQFLFEYFSETQRNKGNFPGRFSGRQFSNSRSEMNVSTLELGDSALYLCASSQGLAGVNEQFFGPGTRLTVL.

V usage is TRBV28 and J usage is TRBJ1-2, with D perhaps matching TRBD1 (5 bases). The CDR3 is 14 residues long. The germline V gene has CDR1 MDHEN and CDR2 SYDVKM. Trimming shortened V by 4 bases and J by 4 bases, and 13 bases separated the two germline ends. CDR3 protein: CASSSYMGVYGYTF. In nucleotides, the CDR3 is TGTGCCAGCAGTTCGTATATGGGGGTCTATGGCTACACCTTC.